Below are 27 T cell receptor beta chains sequenced from a single sample in a study of radiotherapy plus CTLA-4 blockade in lung cancer (dated by TCRdb to the late 2010s). Library construction relied on the immunoSEQ multiplex PCR assay. TCRdb mirrors the immuneACCESS table, restricted to in-frame sequences. Some clones are absent from its copies; in checked studies, under half trace to an unresolved V gene, and the reason for the others is unknown. Counted in this sample were some 73,000 clones; 60% to 85% of them appeared once. The top ten hold approximately 22% of the sample. The sample consisted of peripheral blood, taken from a patient treated with radiotherapy plus ipilimumab. These receptors originate from a human donor with non-small cell lung cancer whose response to radiotherapy plus ipilimumab could not be evaluated. Some clones in this sample may be carry-over from other donors' samples.

The gene calls are TRBV6-1 and TRBJ2-7; 10 bases are a match to TRBD2. The trim removed 7 bases at V and 5 bases at J, leaving 8 bases unmatched. The CDR3 consists of 14 residues. Germline V CDR1 and CDR2: MNHNS, SASEGT. The CDR3 coding sequence is TGTGCCAGCATGTTAATAGCGGGGGGTGACGAGCAGTACTTC. It yields the protein CASMLIAGGDEQYF.

V and J are TRBV6-5 and TRBJ2-3; D might be TRBD1 (5 bases). The CDR3 loop spans 14 amino acids. The germline gives CDR1 MNHEY, CDR2 SVGAGI. The ends were cut back, 6 bases at V and 3 bases at J, with 13 bases in the middle. This CDR3 is CASRPVGVTDTQYF. Here the CDR3 DNA reads TGTGCCAGCAGGCCCGTAGGGGTTACAGATACGCAGTATTTT.

This clone was seen only once. CDR3 region: CASIPYPGGDYEQYF. CDR3 nucleotide sequence: TGTGCCAGCATTCCCTATCCGGGGGGCGATTACGAGCAGTACTTC. The chain combines TRBV28 with TRBJ2-7, with D possibly matching TRBD2 (7 bases). This CDR3 has 15 amino acids. Trimming pared 7 bases from V and 4 bases from J, leaving 20 bases between. Germline CDR1 reads MDHEN; CDR2 reads SYDVKM. The whole variable domain, filled in from reference TRBV28 and TRBJ2-7, reads DVKVTQSSRYLVKRTGEKVFLECVQDMDHENMFWYRQDPGLGLRLIYFSYDVKMKEKGDIPEGYSVSREKKERFSLILESASTNQTSMYLCASIPYPGGDYEQYFGPGTRLTVT.

This clone was found once. The CDR3 region has the DNA TGTGCCATTTCGGGGGTGTGGGTGAACACTGAAGCTTTCTTT. Amino acids: CAISGVWVNTEAFF. The chain combines TRBV10-3 with TRBJ1-1, with D possibly matching TRBD1 (5 bases). The V end was cut by 9 bases, the J end by 0 bases, with 14 bases between. Germline V gene lookup returns CDR1 ENHRY and CDR2 SYGVKD. CDR3 size: 14 residues.

The chain employs TRBV7-2 and TRBJ2-1; 8 positions agree with TRBD2. Germline V gene lookup returns CDR1 SGHTA and CDR2 FQGNSA. Trimming took 4 bases from V and 7 from J; bases not matched to a gene: 6. The CDR3 sequence is 14 residues long. The CDR3 region is CASSWSGGGNEQFF. CDR3 bases: TGTGCCAGCAGCTGGAGCGGGGGCGGTAATGAGCAGTTCTTC.

CDR3 coding DNA: TGTGCCAGCAGCCCAGGTGGGCAGAGAAGCTCCTACGAGCAGTACTTC. This translates into CASSPGGQRSSYEQYF. The chain joins TRBV4-2 to TRBJ2-7; no reliable D call. V lost 4 bases, J lost 0 bases, and 16 bases lay in between. CDR1 and CDR2 (germline): LGHNA, YNFKEQ. The length of the CDR3 is 16 residues.

This chain connects TRBV5-4 to TRBJ2-3; 8 bases line up with TRBD2. This CDR3 is 16 amino acids long. CDR1 SGHNT and CDR2 YYREEE come from the germline V gene (reference sequence). V was clipped by 0 bases and J by 5 bases; unmatched bases: 8. CDR3 bases: TGTGCCAGCAGCTTGGGGGGAGCGGGGGCGGGAGATACGCAGTATTTT. Residues: CASSLGGAGAGDTQYF.

This chain connects TRBV19 to TRBJ2-7, with TRBD1 matching over 11 bases. CDR1 LNHDA and CDR2 SQIVND come from the germline V gene (reference sequence). The CDR3 is made up of 16 amino acids. After removal of 5 bases from V and 4 bases from J, the junction contained 10 bases not matched to a gene. CDR3 bases: TGTGCCAGTAGTCCTCCCCCGGGACAGGGGGTGTACGAGCAGTACTTC. Amino acid sequence: CASSPPPGQGVYEQYF.

The chain recombines TRBV29-1 with TRBJ2-7; D might be TRBD1 (6 bases). This CDR3 spans 13 amino acids. Trimming stripped 5 bases from V and 6 bases from J, with 17 bases between. The germline CDR1 and CDR2 sequences are SQVTM and ANQGSEA. CDR3 coding DNA: TGCAGCGTTATGCCCAGGGGTGTGATCGAGCAGTACTTC. Translating gives CSVMPRGVIEQYF.

This chain uses TRBV6-6 with TRBJ1-5; D unresolved. Trimming removed 3 bases from V and 6 bases from J, with 9 bases in between. Germline loops: CDR1 MNHNY, CDR2 SVGAGI (reference sequence). The CDR3 covers 13 residues. The DNA of the CDR3 is TGTGCCAGCAGTTATTCGGAGGGTCAGCCCCAGCATTTT. Its protein is CASSYSEGQPQHF.

This clone was found a few times. This chain connects TRBV6-1 to TRBJ2-3; TRBD2 agrees at 10 bases. V was pared by 2 bases and J by 8 bases, with 10 bases of the junction left unmatched. CDR3 length: 16 residues. Germline V lookup: CDR1 MNHNS, CDR2 SASEGT. The CDR3 DNA reads TGTGCCAGCAGTGAACTGGGCAGCGGGGGGGCGTTTACGCAGTATTTT. It encodes CASSELGSGGAFTQYF.

The chain couples TRBV7-8 to TRBJ2-3, with 7 bases that match TRBD2. Germline trimming cut 9 bases from V and 4 bases from J; bases unmatched to any gene: 19. There are 17 residues in the CDR3. The germline gives CDR1 SGHVS, CDR2 FQNEAQ. CDR3: CARGGFFVAGDPDTQYF. The CDR3 DNA reads as TGTGCCAGGGGGGGGTTTTTCGTCGCGGGTGACCCAGATACGCAGTATTTT.

The chain joins TRBV30 to TRBJ2-4; maybe TRBD1 (5 bases). Germline V CDR1 and CDR2: GTSNPN, SVGIG (reference sequence). The CDR3 spans 15 residues. Trimming took 4 bases from V and 0 from J, leaving 13 bases between them. This CDR3 is CAWTILTGAKNIQYF. The CDR3 DNA follows: TGTGCCTGGACCATCCTCACAGGAGCCAAAAACATTCAGTACTTC. Complete variable domain (other parts from reference TRBV30 and TRBJ2-4): SQTIHQWPATLVQPVGSPLSLECTVEGTSNPNLYWYRQAAGRGLQLLFYSVGIGQISSEVPQNLSASRPQDRQFILSSKKLLLSDSGFYLCAWTILTGAKNIQYFGAGTRLSVL.

The gene calls are TRBV27 and TRBJ1-1; 10 bases map to TRBD1. This CDR3 comprises 18 residues. V gave up 5 bases and J gave up 3 bases; unmatched junction bases: 15. Germline V gene sequence: CDR1 MNHEY, CDR2 SMNVEV (reference sequence). DNA of the CDR3: TGTGCCAGCAGTCCCTTTCACCTTCGGGACAGGGGATACACTGAAGCTTTCTTT. Its translation is CASSPFHLRDRGYTEAFF.

In this sample, this clone turned up a few times. DNA of the CDR3: TGCGCCACTCGACAGGGTTCAAACTATGGCTACACCTTC. Translated: CATRQGSNYGYTF. The chain links TRBV5-1 to TRBJ1-2; 7 nucleotides match TRBD1. CDR3 length: 13 residues. The germline CDR1 and CDR2 sequences are SGHRS and YFSETQ. V lost 9 bases to trimming and J lost 2 bases; unmatched junction nucleotides: 7.

In this sample, this clone turned up once. The rearrangement joins TRBV6-1 to TRBJ2-3; TRBD1 matches at 7 bases. Germline V gene sequence: CDR1 MNHNS, CDR2 SASEGT. The V segment lost 0 bases and the J segment 6 bases; nucleotides outside the gene matches: 12. The CDR3 covers 17 residues. The CDR3 spells CASSEAGGNVGWDTQYF. DNA for the CDR3: TGTGCCAGCAGTGAAGCAGGGGGCAACGTAGGCTGGGATACGCAGTATTTT.

The V and J genes are TRBV10-3 and TRBJ1-3; a possible D gene is TRBD1 (6 bases). Germline CDR1 is ENHRY and CDR2 is SYGVKD. The CDR3 sequence is 12 residues long. V was cut by 8 bases and J by 10 bases, with 15 bases left in between. DNA for the CDR3: TGTGCCATCTCCACATTAACAGGGACCATATATTTT. Translating gives CAISTLTGTIYF.

Judged by abundance, this clone is medium-sized. The chain carries TRBV6-6 and TRBJ1-6, with D uncertain. CDR1 is MNHNY, CDR2 SVGAGI, per germline (reference sequence). The CDR3 is 13 residues long. Trimming left V 5 bases short and J 10 bases short, with 12 bases between. This CDR3 reads CASSPTGISPLHF. The DNA for the CDR3 is TGTGCCAGCAGTCCGACGGGGATCTCACCCCTCCACTTT.

The V call is TRBV20-1, the J call TRBJ2-5; tentatively, D is TRBD2 (6 bases). This CDR3 spans 11 amino acids. The V end was cut by 5 bases, the J end by 7 bases, with 11 bases between. Germline CDR1 DFQATT, CDR2 SNEGSKA (reference sequence). CDR3 in amino acids: CSAPGGGTQYF. CDR3 nucleotide sequence: TGCAGTGCTCCCGGGGGTGGGACCCAGTACTTC.

The chain links TRBV7-2 to TRBJ1-2; D remains unclear. Germline loops: CDR1 SGHTA, CDR2 FQGNSA. This CDR3 contains 12 residues. Trimming pared 1 base from V and 4 bases from J, leaving 4 bases between. CDR3 sequence reads: CASSLDGYGYTF. The CDR3 DNA reads as TGTGCCAGCAGCTTAGACGGCTATGGCTACACCTTC.

This clone was found a few times. The chain recombines TRBV10-3 with TRBJ1-4; D is perhaps TRBD1 (6 bases). The germline CDR1 and CDR2 sequences are ENHRY and SYGVKD. This CDR3 has 14 residues. Trimming cost V 8 bases and J 8 bases, with 18 bases left between them. The CDR3 DNA sequence: TGTGCCATCTCCACAGGGTGGGCCGAAGAAAAACTGTTTTTT. Amino acids: CAISTGWAEEKLFF.

The rearrangement links TRBV6-5 to TRBJ1-2; 10 bases fit TRBD1. CDR1 is MNHEY, CDR2 SVGAGI, per germline. This CDR3 region has 16 residues. The V and J ends lost 0 bases and 7 bases, in that order; junction bases with no gene match: 8. The CDR3 region has the DNA TGTGCCAGCAGTTACTCGAGGACAGGGGGGGCAGGTGGCTACACCTTC. Translating gives CASSYSRTGGAGGYTF.

CDR3 coding DNA: TGTGCCAGCAGCCTCCGTATGGCAGTTAAAGAGACCCAGTACTTC. This gives the protein CASSLRMAVKETQYF. The rearrangement joins TRBV7-2 to TRBJ2-5; no firm D call. The CDR3 spans 15 residues. Per the germline V gene, CDR1 is SGHTA and CDR2 is FQGNSA. Trimming removed 5 bases from V and 3 bases from J, with 16 bases in between.

The V gene is TRBV6-4, the J gene TRBJ2-7; 8 nucleotides line up with TRBD1. Germline lookup yields CDR1 MRHNA and CDR2 SNTAGT. V shed 5 bases and J 0 bases; nucleotides not matched to a gene: 6. The CDR3 is 15 amino acids. The CDR3 spells CASSIPGQDSYEQYF. The CDR3, as DNA: TGTGCCAGCAGTATCCCGGGACAGGACTCCTACGAGCAGTACTTC.

This chain links TRBV2 with TRBJ1-2, with 8 bases that match TRBD1. Trimming took 8 bases from V and 3 from J; bases not matched to a gene: 5. From germline, CDR1 is SNHLY and CDR2 FYNNEI. This CDR3 has 13 amino acids. The CDR3 region has the DNA TGTGCCAGCCATTCGGACAGGGACTATGGCTACACCTTC. It encodes CASHSDRDYGYTF.

The CDR3 loop is CASSLWGTGRNTIYF. CDR3 in DNA: TGTGCCAGCAGTTTATGGGGGACAGGGAGGAACACCATATATTTT. The chain has TRBV28 and TRBJ1-3, with 9 bases aligning to TRBD1. V trimming: 0 bases; J trimming: 7 bases; junction bases outside the gene matches: 4. The CDR3 has 15 residues. CDR1 is MDHEN, CDR2 SYDVKM, per germline.

As DNA, the CDR3 is TGTGCCAGCAGCTTAGGGACTCCTAATTCACCCCTCCACTTT. This encodes CASSLGTPNSPLHF. This rearrangement joins TRBV7-2 to TRBJ1-6; D call uncertain. CDR1 is SGHTA and CDR2 is FQGNSA in the germline V gene. The V end was cut by 1 base, the J end by 6 bases, with 7 bases between. The CDR3 has 14 residues. Together with reference TRBV7-2 and TRBJ1-6, the CDR3 gives the full variable domain: GAGVSQSPSNKVTEKGKDVELRCDPISGHTALYWYRQSLGQGLEFLIYFQGNSAPDKSGLPSDRFSAERTGGSVSTLTIQRTQQEDSAVYLCASSLGTPNSPLHFGNGTRLTVT.